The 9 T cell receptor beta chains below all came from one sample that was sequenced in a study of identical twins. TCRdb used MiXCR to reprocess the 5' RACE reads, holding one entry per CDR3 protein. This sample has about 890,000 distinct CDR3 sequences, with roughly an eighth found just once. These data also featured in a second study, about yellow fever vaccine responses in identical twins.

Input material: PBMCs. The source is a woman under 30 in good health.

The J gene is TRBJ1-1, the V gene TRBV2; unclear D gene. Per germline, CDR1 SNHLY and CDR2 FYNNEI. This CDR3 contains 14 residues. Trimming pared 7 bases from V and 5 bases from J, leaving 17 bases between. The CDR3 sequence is CASKDQVLATEAFF. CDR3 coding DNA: TGTGCCAGCAAGGACCAGGTGTTAGCTACTGAAGCTTTCTTT.

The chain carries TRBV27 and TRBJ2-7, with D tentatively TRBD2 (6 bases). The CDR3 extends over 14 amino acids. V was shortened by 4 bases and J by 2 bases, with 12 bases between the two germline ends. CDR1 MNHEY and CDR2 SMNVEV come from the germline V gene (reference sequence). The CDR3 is CASSYAGPPYEQYF. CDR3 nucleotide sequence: TGTGCCAGCAGTTATGCGGGACCTCCCTACGAGCAGTACTTC.

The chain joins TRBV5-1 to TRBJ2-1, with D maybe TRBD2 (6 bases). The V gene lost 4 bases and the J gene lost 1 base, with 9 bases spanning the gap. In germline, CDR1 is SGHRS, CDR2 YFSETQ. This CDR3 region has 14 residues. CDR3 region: CASSPGESYNEQFF. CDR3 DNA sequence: TGCGCCAGCAGCCCGGGGGAATCCTACAATGAGCAGTTCTTC.

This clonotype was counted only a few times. CDR3 coding DNA: TGCAGTGCTAGACCGGCCGAGACGGGACTAGCGGTTAACACCGGGGAGCTGTTTTTT. It specifies CSARPAETGLAVNTGELFF. The rearrangement joins TRBV20-1 to TRBJ2-2, with 11 positions matching TRBD2. CDR3 size: 19 residues. V lost 2 bases and J lost 2; bases outside the gene matches: 13. Germline CDR1 and CDR2: DFQATT and SNEGSKA (reference sequence).

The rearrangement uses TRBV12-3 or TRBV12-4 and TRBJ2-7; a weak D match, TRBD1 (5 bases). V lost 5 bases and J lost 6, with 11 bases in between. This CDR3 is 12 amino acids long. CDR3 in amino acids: CASSIRQIEQYF. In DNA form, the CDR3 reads TGTGCCAGCAGTATACGACAGATCGAGCAGTACTTC.

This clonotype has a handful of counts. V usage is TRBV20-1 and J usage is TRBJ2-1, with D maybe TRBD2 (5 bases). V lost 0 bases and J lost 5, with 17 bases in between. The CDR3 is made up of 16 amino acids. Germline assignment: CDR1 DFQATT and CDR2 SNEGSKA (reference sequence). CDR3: CSARDLPSGDHNEQFF. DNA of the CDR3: TGCAGTGCTAGAGATTTGCCCTCCGGGGATCACAATGAGCAGTTCTTC.

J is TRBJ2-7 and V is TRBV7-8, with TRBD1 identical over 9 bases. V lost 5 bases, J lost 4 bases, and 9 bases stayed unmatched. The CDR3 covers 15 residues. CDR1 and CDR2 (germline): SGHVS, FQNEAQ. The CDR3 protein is CASSLRPTGGYEQYF. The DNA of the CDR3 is TGTGCCAGCAGCCTCAGACCGACAGGGGGGTACGAGCAGTACTTC.

This CDR3 is CASSQEGSSSYEQYF. The DNA of the CDR3 is TGCGCCAGCAGCCAAGAGGGCAGTAGCTCCTACGAGCAGTACTTC. V usage is TRBV4-1 and J usage is TRBJ2-7; D uncertain. The germline V gene encodes CDR1 MGHRA and CDR2 YSYEKL. V gave up 0 bases and J gave up 0 bases, with 9 bases separating them. The CDR3 is 15 residues long.

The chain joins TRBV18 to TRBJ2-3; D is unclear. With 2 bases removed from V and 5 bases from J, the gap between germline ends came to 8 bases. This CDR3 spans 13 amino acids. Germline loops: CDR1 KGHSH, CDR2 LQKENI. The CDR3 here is CASSPGLEDTQYF. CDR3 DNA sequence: TGTGCCAGCTCACCAGGGCTAGAAGATACGCAGTATTTT.